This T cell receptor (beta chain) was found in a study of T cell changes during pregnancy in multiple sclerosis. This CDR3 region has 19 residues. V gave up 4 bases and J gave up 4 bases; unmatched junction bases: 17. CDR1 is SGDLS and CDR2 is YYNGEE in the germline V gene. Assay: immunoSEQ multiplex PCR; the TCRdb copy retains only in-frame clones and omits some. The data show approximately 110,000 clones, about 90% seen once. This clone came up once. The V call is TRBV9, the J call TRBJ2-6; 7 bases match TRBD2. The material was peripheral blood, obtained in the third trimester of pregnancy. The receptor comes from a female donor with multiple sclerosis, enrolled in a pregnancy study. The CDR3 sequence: CASSPRVGGNSAGANVLTF. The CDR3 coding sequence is TGTGCCAGCAGCCCCCGCGTGGGGGGGAACTCGGCGGGGGCCAACGTCCTGACTTTC.